This T cell receptor (beta chain) was profiled in a study of cytomegalovirus exposure and HLA in healthy donors (dated by TCRdb to 2017 to 2019). For context, the study as a whole: In an earlier analysis of several hundred of the donors, under 300 Gb of sequence data and 95 million to 130 million unique TCR beta sequences from some 170 million T cells were reported. An early release that covered roughly 600 HLA-typed donors contained approximately 290 gigabases of sequencing data and 80 million or so unique TCR sequences. Of the roughly 410 genotyped donors, over 80% were placed in the genetic ancestry cluster associated with self-reported Caucasian donors. The aim of the study was to test whether cataloging public T cell receptors could identify signatures of past pathogen exposure. The study profiled the T cell repertoires of hundreds of subjects by immunosequencing and related them to cytomegalovirus serostatus. A separate validation cohort of roughly 110 different subjects was used in addition to the approximately 640-subject first cohort. To predict cytomegalovirus infection status, the study brought together high-throughput TCR immunosequencing, statistical association of individual TCRs with disease status, and machine learning. A later analysis re-analyzed previously published TCR beta repertoires from 666 donors and added high-resolution HLA genotyping to study TCR occurrence patterns. Rather than using new phenotypic data, the later analysis identified candidate immune exposures from TCR beta sequences and from how often those sequences occurred across donors. An earlier analysis of approximately 500 of the donors applied high-throughput TCR beta sequencing to assess whether each TCR beta V gene segment acted as functional or pseudogenic. Donor age, sex, ethnicity and CMV serostatus were compiled together with the repertoire data. Genome-wide SNP genotypes for about three fifths of the roughly 670 donors were used in a later genetic analysis, which treated that subset as a discovery cohort. All discovery cohort repertoires had been generated using a single sequencing platform. Both class I and class II loci were covered by HLA typing, at four-digit resolution. Typing coverage varied by locus: roughly 620-640 donors for A, B, C, DRB1 and DQB1; under 550 for DQA1; about 590 for DPA1; approximately 470 for DPB1. Five DR-DQ haplotypes were handled as single units for association and clustering, since linkage in the cohort was strong. Among 300 to 500 genotyped donors of the cohort, an average of about 240,000 unique TCR beta nucleotide sequences was sequenced per donor, of which about 19% were non-productive. Study-wide findings and limitations: A later genetic analysis associated a missense DCLRE1C variant with V-gene and J-gene trimming of TCR beta chains, and an independent cohort replicated the association. Compared with the roughly 600-donor mean, donors in an Asian-associated ancestry cluster had fewer N-insertions in productive TCRs, according to a later genetic analysis. In this cohort, only TCR beta chains were sequenced, and detectable features were limited by the absence of alpha or paired-chain data. While some public TCRs were present in many individuals, most TCR sequences turned up only very rarely across donors. Broadly in line with IMGT annotations, most TCR beta V segments showed up in productive rearrangements about 87% or about 30% of the time in an earlier analysis of 450 to 600 of the donors. About 15 rarely observed V segments, including chromosome 9 orphons, were excluded from the earlier analysis of several hundred of the donors because counts were too low. A later analysis associated around 16,000 TCR beta sequences with specific HLA alleles at a false discovery rate of 0.05. A later analysis reported that several top co-occurrence clusters appeared linked to parvovirus B19, influenza, CMV and Epstein-Barr virus. Most CMV-associated TCR beta chains appeared to be HLA-restricted in a later analysis, and the HLA associations seemed to be driven largely by CMV exposure. Strong co-occurrence of HLA alleles, especially DR and DQ, made assigning TCR associations to individual alleles difficult. According to a later analysis, TCR association rates differed among HLA loci, with DRB1 alleles showing the most associated TCRs and HLA-C alleles showing the fewest. The sequencing pipeline was judged likely to have produced a cluster of highly shared sequence variants as a technical artifact. Because HLA typing was unavailable for some donors at each locus, only the typed subset was used in association tests. Compared with equally common non-associated chains, HLA-associated TCR beta chains in a later analysis were more clonally expanded and had lower generation probabilities. A few of the identified cytomegalovirus-associated TCR beta chains were confirmed in vitro to be specific for cytomegalovirus antigens. Some IMGT-functional V segments, including TRBV6-2 and TRBV6-3, could not be distinguished by the 87-base-pair reads and were therefore excluded. Linkage disequilibrium might explain the correlated functional status among segregating V segments, but an unknown experimental factor could not be excluded. A total of fewer than 200 TCR beta chains were listed by the study as associated with cytomegalovirus. It was suggested by the authors that the approach could potentially be generalized to other disease states and immunological phenotypes. The classifier was reported to diagnose cytomegalovirus status with high specificity and sensitivity in both the original and validation cohorts. For the cohort, immune exposure information was limited to CMV serostatus. Sequencing depth was assumed to be roughly uniform across donors in the presence/absence analyses, though that assumption may not hold. A further reported finding was that TCR beta sequences accurately predicted the HLA-A and HLA-B alleles for most subjects in the first cohort.

The method behind the library was the immunoSEQ multiplex PCR assay. For the multiplex PCR, a mixture combining 60 forward primers for TCR Vbeta segments and 13 reverse primers for TCR Jbeta segments was used. The CDR3 region of rearranged TCR beta genes was amplified from genomic DNA with a multiplex PCR assay. On the Illumina HiSeq System, the amplified TCR beta libraries were sequenced as 87-base-pair reads. In the paper's pipeline: A later analysis counted tens of millions of unique TCR beta chains across the 550 to 750 repertoires, and 10 million to 12 million of these chains were shared by at least two donors. A nearest-neighbor algorithm error-corrected the raw reads and collapsed the reads into unique sequences, merging closely related sequences to remove PCR and sequencing errors. To assign V, D and J gene segments, CDR3 sequences were aligned to IMGT reference sequences. Each retained sequence needed at least a six-nucleotide match to both a V gene segment and a J gene segment. A rearrangement was called productive if the CDR3 had no stop codons and remained in frame with V and J, and every other rearrangement was called non-productive. CDR3 was defined by IMGT convention, running from the second conserved V-encoded cysteine to the conserved J-encoded phenylalanine. The earlier analysis of about 570 of the donors excluded any sequence lacking an unambiguous match to a single V gene segment. In an earlier analysis of around 590 of the donors, a V segment was called functional when productive rearrangements were above 56.7%, and segregating when the standard deviation between donors exceeded 5%. A statistical classification framework was developed to diagnose cytomegalovirus status using the catalog of TCR beta chain sequences. A later analysis assigned V and J genes by comparing TCR nucleotide sequences with IMGT/GENE-DB human TR gene sequences. A later analysis assigned CDR3 sequences and most-parsimonious VDJ recombination scenarios with the TCRdist pipeline. In a later analysis, every TCR beta chain was defined by the combination of its CDR3 amino acid sequence and its V-gene family, and reads without a unique V-gene family were dropped. A later analysis removed 592 highly shared, low-generation-probability nucleotide sequences to deal with suspected cross-contamination and a sequencing artifact. A later analysis calculated a clonal expansion index for each public chain from normalized within-repertoire ranks of inferred template counts. In a later analysis, generation probabilities were computed with a VDJ recombination model fitted to out-of-frame rearrangements, and the resulting probabilities were checked against IGoR. In a later analysis, hypergeometric tests were used to score TCR-TCR, TCR-HLA and TCR-CMV co-occurrence, with a repertoire-size bias correction applied to TCR pairs. False discovery rates were estimated in a later analysis by permuting HLA or CMV assignments 20 times. A later analysis grouped co-occurring TCRs with DBSCAN, adding TCRdist sequence similarity when clustering within HLA-allele-positive subsets. For co-occurrence clustering, repertoires with fewer than 30,000 or more than 120,000 public chains were excluded, along with five or six repertoires with anomalous nucleotide sharing. What TCRdb holds here is the immuneACCESS table cut down to in-frame rearrangements. Part of the clones is not present; checked against another copy, under half of the missing clones reflect an unresolved V gene, and the others are unexplained. For V, J and clone size, that table is used; D and trimming come from the DNA. Recorded for this sample are 120,000 to 150,000 clones; approximately 82% of them occurred a single time. The ten largest clones take up 3% to 3.5% of the sample.

The cohort comprised 710 or so healthy bone marrow donors. All cohort members were sampled while nominally healthy, although unrecorded immune exposures were likely present. The donor was CMV seronegative and belonged to the group of over 300 seronegative cohort members. Every donor gave a peripheral blood sample, and the peripheral blood mononuclear cells from that sample were used for TCR beta sequencing. The Qiagen DNeasy Blood Extraction Kit was used to extract genomic DNA from the blood cell samples. The germline V gene yields SGHAT for CDR1 and FQNNGV for CDR2. The cysteine opens and the phenylalanine closes a CDR3 of 17 amino acids. The read is trimmed to its CDR3 DNA, 51 bases read in frame from base 1. Trimming removed 7 bases from V and 4 bases from J, leaving 24 bases between the germline ends. Note on this clone: The clone's antigen remains unknown. Base quality data are lacking; no much larger clone is found one base away.

The receptor's source is a man aged 40-55 years in good health and CMV-seronegative. Sample: PBMCs. The rearranged segments are TRBV11-2 and TRBJ2-3; TRBD2 is a weak D gene call, 6 bases matching. The CDR3 loop reads CASTYRGGIMGPDTQYF. The sequenced DNA is TGTGCCAGCACCTATAGAGGCGGGATTATGGGCCCAGATACGCAGTATTTT.